The rows below give T cell receptor beta chains drawn from one sample of a study of immune cell composition in non-small cell lung cancer. Repertoires were generated with immunoSEQ multiplex PCR, while TCRdb's copy carries only in-frame clones and drops some. This repertoire shows nearly 7,000 clones, roughly 70% found once; its top ten account for about 4.4%. The sample consisted of lung tumor tissue. The receptors here all came from a human donor with non-small cell lung cancer. CDR3s include the opening cysteine and the closing phenylalanine or tryptophan. Each record gives: V gene, CDR3 length, clone size, J gene, D gene, CDR3 DNA, CDR3 protein. A D gene is named only where the DNA matches it firmly. Clone size appears in some rows only: once, few, many, or a class for an expanded clone.

TRBV5-8,14,-,TRBJ2-7,TRBD1,TGTGCCAGCAGCCGGGGCAGGGGGTCATACGAGCAGTACTTC,CASSRGRGSYEQYF
TRBV15,15,-,TRBJ2-7,TRBD1,TGTGCCACCAGCAGTCCTAGACAGGGGGTTTACGAGCAGTACTTC,CATSSPRQGVYEQYF
TRBV5-1,16,once,TRBJ2-7,TRBD1,TGCGCCAGCAGCTGGGGGTATACAGGGGGGTCCTACGAGCAGTACTTC,CASSWGYTGGSYEQYF
TRBV18,16,-,TRBJ2-2,TRBD2,TGTGCCAGCTCCCCGACTAGCGGGAGTAACACCGGGGAGCTGTTTTTT,CASSPTSGSNTGELFF
TRBV14,14,-,TRBJ2-1,-,TGTGCCAGCGGCCGTCTCAGCTCCTACAATGAGCAGTTCTTC,CASGRLSSYNEQFF
TRBV5-1,14,-,TRBJ1-4,-,TGCGCCAGCAGCTTAGGCGGGCTCGGAGAAAAACTGTTTTTT,CASSLGGLGEKLFF
TRBV18,15,-,TRBJ2-5,TRBD1,TGTGCCAGCTCACTGACAGGGCCTGTACAAGAGACCCAGTACTTC,CASSLTGPVQETQYF
TRBV11-2,15,medium-sized,TRBJ2-1,-,TGTGCCAGCAGCTTCTATACGGGTTCCTACAATGAGCAGTTCTTC,CASSFYTGSYNEQFF
TRBV11-1,17,-,TRBJ2-3,-,TGTGCCAGCAGCGAGACCAAATTGGGGGCGCGGGCCGATACGCAGTATTTT,CASSETKLGARADTQYF
TRBV28,17,-,TRBJ2-2,TRBD2,TGTGCCAGCAGTTTATATCTAGCGGGAGGGAACACCGGGGAGCTGTTTTTT,CASSLYLAGGNTGELFF
TRBV6-4,15,-,TRBJ2-1,TRBD2,TGTGCCAGCAGCCCTCAGACTAGCGTCTACAATGAGCAGTTCTTC,CASSPQTSVYNEQFF
TRBV27,12,-,TRBJ2-1,-,TGTGCCAGCAGGAGGGCGCACAATGAGCAGTTCTTC,CASRRAHNEQFF
TRBV5-1,14,-,TRBJ2-6,TRBD1,TGCGCCAGCAGCACAGGGGTCGGGGCCAACGTCCTGACTTTC,CASSTGVGANVLTF
TRBV7-9,14,few,TRBJ1-1,-,TGTGCCAGCAGCTTTGCCCGACCGAGGGATGAAGCTTTCTTT,CASSFARPRDEAFF
TRBV2,17,-,TRBJ2-3,TRBD2,TGTGCCAGCAGTGAAGGTTCTAGCGGGAGGGCCACCGATACGCAGTATTTT,CASSEGSSGRATDTQYF
TRBV15,15,-,TRBJ1-5,-,TGTGCCACCAGCAGAGATAAGGGGAAACTCCAGCCCCAGCATTTT,CATSRDKGKLQPQHF
TRBV4-1,16,-,TRBJ2-5,-,TGCGCCAGCAGCCTCTCAGGCACCGTAGGCCGGGAGACCCAGTACTTC,CASSLSGTVGRETQYF
TRBV5-1,15,few,TRBJ2-2,TRBD1,TGCGCCAGCAGCGTCCAGGACAGGGGGGCCGGGGAGCTGTTTTTT,CASSVQDRGAGELFF
TRBV30,15,medium-sized,TRBJ1-1,-,TGTGCCTGGAGTGTAAATGGAGGGAGTCAGACTGAAGCTTTCTTT,CAWSVNGGSQTEAFF
TRBV6-1,13,once,TRBJ2-5,TRBD1,TGTGCCAGCAGTGCGGGACAGGGAATCGACCAGTACTTC,CASSAGQGIDQYF
TRBV19,14,few,TRBJ2-2,-,TGTGCCAGTAGTACCGACATTCACACCGGGGAGCTGTTTTTT,CASSTDIHTGELFF
TRBV6-4,13,-,TRBJ2-1,-,TGTGCCAGCAGTGACGTCCACAACAATGAGCAGTTCTTC,CASSDVHNNEQFF
TRBV2,15,-,TRBJ1-1,TRBD1,TGTGCCAGCAGTGAAAGGGGGACAGGGTTATCGGCAGCTTTCTTT,CASSERGTGLSAAFF
TRBV28,14,-,TRBJ1-2,-,TGTGCCAGCAGTTATTCACCAGGGGTGGGGGGCTACACCTTC,CASSYSPGVGGYTF
TRBV6-4,15,-,TRBJ2-3,TRBD2,TGTGCCAGCCGCCCTAGCGGGGGTTTCACAGATACGCAGTATTTT,CASRPSGGFTDTQYF
TRBV6-5,15,-,TRBJ1-5,-,TGTGCCAGCAGTTACGCCCCGGGCCTCGGGAGGCCCCAGCATTTT,CASSYAPGLGRPQHF
TRBV4-2,16,-,TRBJ2-7,TRBD1,TGTGCCAGCAGCAGCTCCGGGACAGCGTACTCCTACGAGCAGTACTTC,CASSSSGTAYSYEQYF
TRBV5-1,13,-,TRBJ1-5,-,TGCGCCAGCAGCTTCATAGGGGATCAGCCCCAGCATTTT,CASSFIGDQPQHF
TRBV6-6,13,-,TRBJ2-7,TRBD2,TGTGCCACCCAACGGGGGGGCCCTTACGAGCAGTACTTC,CATQRGGPYEQYF
TRBV4-1,16,-,TRBJ1-1,TRBD1,TGCGCCAGCAGCCAAGTGGGGGGTGCAGGGGGGACTGAAGCTTTCTTT,CASSQVGGAGGTEAFF
TRBV6-5,12,-,TRBJ2-7,-,TGTGCCAGCGGTCCGTCCAGGGACGAGCAGTACTTC,CASGPSRDEQYF
TRBV6-5,13,-,TRBJ1-1,-,TGTGCCAGCAGGCCGCAGGGTGTCACTGAAGCTTTCTTT,CASRPQGVTEAFF
TRBV28,17,-,TRBJ1-5,TRBD1,TGTGCCAGCAGAAACCGGGACAGGGGGTACAGCAATCAGCCCCAGCATTTT,CASRNRDRGYSNQPQHF
TRBV9,16,few,TRBJ2-3,TRBD2,TGTGCCAGCAGCGGAGGGACTAGCGGACTTACAGATACGCAGTATTTT,CASSGGTSGLTDTQYF